Shown below are 10 T cell receptor beta chains from a single sample sequenced in a study of a mutant IDH1 vaccine in newly diagnosed glioma (dated by TCRdb to the early 2020s). Interpreted using the paper, the time point label stands for: week 11, during vaccination. Each vaccine dose was 300 ug of a 20-mer mutant IDH1 peptide in Montanide, given subcutaneously with topical imiquimod. Library method: the immunoSEQ multiplex PCR assay. The source is immuneACCESS, and TCRdb retained only in-frame sequences with V and J called. Part of the clones is not carried over; for the studies checked, unresolved V genes explain less than half of this, and the remainder is unexplained. The sample table records about 64,000 clones; 70% to 85% of these occur just once. The top ten constitute approximately 9% of the sample. For these TCRs, the target antigens are not known. The source material was PBMCs, sampled from a glioma patient whose treatment included an IDH1 peptide vaccine. These receptors all come from a woman between 45 and 65 years old with glioma.

This rearrangement joins TRBV5-8 to TRBJ1-1; 12 nucleotides agree with TRBD1. This CDR3 is 16 amino acids long. From germline, CDR1 is SGHTS and CDR2 YDEGEE. The junction had 8 bases not matched to a gene; V was cut back by 3 bases and J by 5 bases. In nucleotides, the CDR3 is TGTGCCAGCAGCTCCCCGGGACAGGGGGCCTGGACTGAAGCTTTCTTT. It codes for CASSSPGQGAWTEAFF.

This clone occurred once. V is TRBV11-3 and J is TRBJ2-1, with D possibly being TRBD2 (7 bases). CDR1 is SGHNT and CDR2 is YENEEA in the germline V gene. V was clipped by 5 bases and J by 4 bases, with 15 bases between them. CDR3 size: 15 residues. As DNA, the CDR3 is TGTGCCAGCAGCGTTCGGGGGGCGGTATACAATGAGCAGTTCTTC. Its translation: CASSVRGAVYNEQFF.

This clone was counted once. V gene TRBV30 combines with J gene TRBJ1-1; D remains unclear. This CDR3 spans 13 amino acids. Looked up from germline, CDR1 is GTSNPN and CDR2 is SVGIG (reference sequence). V shed 4 bases and J shed 1 base, with 10 bases lying between them. CDR3: CAWIAYSNTEAFF. In DNA, the CDR3 is TGTGCCTGGATTGCGTATTCGAACACTGAAGCTTTCTTT. Full variable domain (rest looked up from reference TRBV30 and TRBJ1-1): SQTIHQWPATLVQPVGSPLSLECTVEGTSNPNLYWYRQAAGRGLQLLFYSVGIGQISSEVPQNLSASRPQDRQFILSSKKLLLSDSGFYLCAWIAYSNTEAFFGQGTRLTVV.

The chain uses TRBV5-1 and TRBJ1-3; D call uncertain. V lost 4 bases and J lost 2, with 16 bases in between. Germline values: CDR1 SGHRS, CDR2 YFSETQ. This CDR3 is built from 16 residues. CDR3 DNA: TGCGCCAGCAGCCTGGCTGTGCAGGCCCCTGGAAACACCATATATTTT. This sequence encodes CASSLAVQAPGNTIYF.

This clone was observed once. This chain uses TRBV5-6 with TRBJ1-4; D uncertain. This CDR3 is built from 12 residues. V gave up 4 bases and J gave up 7 bases, with 8 bases separating them. From germline, CDR1 is SGHDT and CDR2 YYEEEE. The DNA for the CDR3 is TGTGCCAGCAGCAAAGGAGTTGAAAAACTGTTTTTT. It translates to CASSKGVEKLFF.

This clone was picked up one time. The CDR3 DNA reads TGTGCCAGCAGTAAACCCGACAGTTTCAACTATGGCTACACCTTC. As protein: CASSKPDSFNYGYTF. The gene calls are TRBV25-1 and TRBJ1-2, with D maybe TRBD1 (5 bases). Germline loops: CDR1 MGHDK, CDR2 SYGVNS. This CDR3 is 15 amino acids long. V shed 5 bases and J shed 2 bases, with 15 bases lying between them.

This clone was observed a single time. Here the CDR3 DNA reads TGCGCCAGCAGTGAGTCGGGACAGGGCCACGGCTATGGCTACACCTTC. This sequence encodes CASSESGQGHGYGYTF. V is TRBV10-2 and J is TRBJ1-2; TRBD1 agrees at 9 bases. With 0 bases clipped from V and 4 bases from J, the junction kept 6 bases outside the gene matches. CDR3 length: 16 residues. Germline-derived CDR1 and CDR2 are WSHSY and SAAADI.

This clone was detected only a few times. The chain carries TRBV19 and TRBJ1-1; TRBD1 matches at 9 bases. The germline CDR1 and CDR2 sequences are LNHDA and SQIVND (reference sequence). The ends lost 6 bases at V and 11 bases at J; junction bases unmatched: 4. CDR3 length: 11 residues. This chain's CDR3 is CASRTGTGAFF. The CDR3 DNA follows: TGTGCCAGTAGGACCGGGACAGGGGCTTTCTTT.

The V and J genes are TRBV21-1 and TRBJ1-1. TRBV21-1 is termed a pseudogene. The CDR3 is 15 amino acids. CDR3 nucleotide sequence: TGTGCCAGCAGCACCGCCGGGATCTCGCCCACTGAAGCTTTCTTT. Translation gives CASSTAGISPTEAFF.

The chain uses TRBV27 and TRBJ1-5; D is undetermined. Trimming left V 5 bases short and J 7 bases short, with 12 bases between. Germline V gene data show CDR1 as MNHEY and CDR2 as SMNVEV (reference sequence). The CDR3 runs 13 residues. The DNA of the CDR3 is TGTGCCAGCAGTATTGATATTGTGCAGCCCCAGCATTTT. This codes for CASSIDIVQPQHF.